This T cell receptor (beta chain) came from a study of control samples from healthy donors and cancer patients. Sequencing was performed with immunoSEQ multiplex PCR; in TCRdb, only in-frame clones are kept and a portion is missing. The profile covers around 130,000 clones, with about 89% appearing a single time and 40% taken by the ten largest. Trimming took 7 bases from V and 3 from J; bases not matched to a gene: 7. The CDR3 consists of 15 residues. Germline V gene sequence: CDR1 SNHLY, CDR2 FYNNEI. This clone was detected once. This chain links TRBV2 with TRBJ2-3; 10 bases fit TRBD2. Sequenced material: blood. The receptor comes from a man between 50 and 59 years old in good health. CDR3 loop: CASKERGGGTDTQYF. CDR3 nucleotide sequence: TGTGCCAGCAAGGAGCGGGGGGGTGGAACAGATACGCAGTATTTT.